These 8 T cell receptor beta chains were sequenced from one sample in a study of tumor-infiltrating lymphocytes in glioblastoma multiforme. TCR beta libraries were built from RNA through three nested multiplex PCR rounds using modified ARM-PCR. TCRdb redid the calling of the multiplex PCR reads with MiXCR, one entry per CDR3 protein. Of some 10,000 distinct CDR3 sequences detected, approximately 71% appear once; the ten largest clones hold 30% to 45%. The sample comprised brain tumor tissue. The receptor set was obtained from a male donor with glioblastoma.

The chain is built from TRBV11-3 and TRBJ1-6, with unresolved D. With 5 bases removed from V and 8 bases from J, the gap between germline ends came to 10 bases. The germline gives CDR1 SGHNT, CDR2 YENEEA. The CDR3 runs to 13 residues. The chain's CDR3 is CASSPGDDSPLHF. In nucleotides, the CDR3 is TGTGCCAGCAGCCCCGGAGATGATTCACCCCTCCACTTT.

Notes on this clonotype: Likely a read error: the CDR3 ends without its conserved phenylalanine or tryptophan. The V and J genes are TRBV4-1 and TRBJ2-3; D gene unclear. Germline assignment: CDR1 MGHRA and CDR2 YSYEKL. V dropped 1 base and J dropped 2 bases, with 16 bases sitting between them. The CDR3 has 17 residues. CDR3 amino acids: CASSQALGSTNTDTQYS. The CDR3 DNA reads as TGCGCCAGCAGCCAAGCCTTGGGCAGTACCAACACAGATACGCAGTATTCT.

This clonotype has only one observation. At one end the junction does not follow the germline gene, possibly because of a read error. The chain joins TRBV7-9 to TRBJ1-1; 12 positions match TRBD1. Germline V gene sequence: CDR1 SEHNR, CDR2 FQNEAQ (reference sequence). The CDR3 consists of 15 residues. DNA for the CDR3: TGTGCCAGCAACCTGGGGGGACAGGGGGCCACTGAAGTTTCCTTT. Its translation: CASNLGGQGATEVSF.

This clonotype has more than one count but fewer than ten. The chain employs TRBV6-5 and TRBJ1-1; D unresolved. The CDR3 runs 14 residues. Germline V gene data show CDR1 as MNHEY and CDR2 as SVGAGI. V lost 0 bases and J 2 bases, leaving 7 bases between the germline ends. The CDR3 is CASSYSNGNTEAFF. Here the CDR3 DNA reads TGTGCCAGCAGTTACTCGAACGGCAACACTGAAGCTTTCTTT.

On this clonotype itself: A read error may produce the germline difference seen at one junction end. CDR3 in amino acids: CSAERPGHYGYAF. DNA for the CDR3: TGCAGTGCTGAAAGACCCGGACACTATGGCTACGCCTTC. The chain links TRBV20-1 to TRBJ1-2; a weak D match, TRBD1 (5 bases). CDR3 length equals 13 residues. CDR1 is DFQATT and CDR2 is SNEGSKA in the germline V gene (reference sequence).

In nucleotides, the CDR3 is TGTGCCAGCAGGGACAGGGCCGGGGCCAACGTCCTGACTTTC. Amino acid sequence: CASRDRAGANVLTF. This chain connects TRBV6-5 to TRBJ2-6, with 8 bases lining up with TRBD1. The CDR3 contains 14 residues. The germline CDR1 and CDR2 sequences are MNHEY and SVGAGI. The J segment lost 4 bases and the V segment lost 6 bases, leaving 2 bases of the junction unmatched.

This chain joins TRBV20-1 and TRBJ2-3; 13 positions match TRBD2. The CDR3 is 20 residues long. CDR1 DFQATT and CDR2 SNEGSKA come from the germline V gene (reference sequence). V was pared by 3 bases and J by 0 bases, with 15 bases of the junction left unmatched. The CDR3 loop is CSASRPGLAGELSSTDTQYF. The CDR3 DNA follows: TGCAGTGCTAGTCGCCCCGGACTAGCGGGGGAGCTGAGTAGCACAGATACGCAGTATTTT.

This clonotype appeared a single time. It is likely a read error, because the conserved phenylalanine at the end of the CDR3 is missing. V usage is TRBV7-8 and J usage is TRBJ2-3, with D possibly matching TRBD2 (5 bases). The V gene's germline CDR1 is SGHVS and CDR2 FQNEAQ. This CDR3 comprises 13 residues. CDR3 DNA sequence: TGTGCCAGTAGCTTTGGGAGCGCAGATACGCAGTATTCT. This encodes CASSFGSADTQYS.